The subject of this entry is one TCR beta chain. One end of the junction fails to match germline, which may point to a read error. The sample is drawn from a study of T cells in Graves' hyperthyroidism and ophthalmopathy. Template material for amplifying TCR beta CDR3 regions consisted of RNA transcripts. The HTBI set primed first-round TCR CDR3 RT-PCR. MiXCR, run by TCRdb on the multiplex PCR reads, gives a single entry per CDR3 protein. The table lists about 420,000 distinct CDR3 sequences, roughly 13% of them singletons. This CDR3 comprises 17 residues. Germline CDR1 is LNHDA and CDR2 is SQIVND (reference sequence).

This sequence originates from a woman under 30 with Graves' hyperthyroidism. V and J are TRBV19 and TRBJ1-5; a weak D match, TRBD1 (6 bases). The sequenced sample was blood. Here the CDR3 DNA reads TGTGCCAGCAGTATTATTGGGGGCGACGACGGCAATCAGCCCCAGCATTTT. It is translated as CASSIIGGDDGNQPQHF. The variable domain in full, completed from reference TRBV19 and TRBJ1-5, reads DGGITQSPKYLFRKEGQNVTLSCEQNLNHDAMYWYRQDPGQGLRLIYYSQIVNDFQKGDIAEGYSVSREKKESFPLTVTSAQKNPTAFYLCASSIIGGDDGNQPQHFGDGTRLSIL.